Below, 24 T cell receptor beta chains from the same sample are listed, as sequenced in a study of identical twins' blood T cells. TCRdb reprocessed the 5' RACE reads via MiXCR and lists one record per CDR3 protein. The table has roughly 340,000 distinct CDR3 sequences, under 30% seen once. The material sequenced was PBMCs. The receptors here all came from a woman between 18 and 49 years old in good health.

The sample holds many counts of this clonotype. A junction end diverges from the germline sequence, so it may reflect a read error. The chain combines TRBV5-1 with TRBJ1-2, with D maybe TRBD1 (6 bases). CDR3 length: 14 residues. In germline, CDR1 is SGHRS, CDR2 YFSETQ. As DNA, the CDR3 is TGTGCCAGCAGCTTAGTAGGGGGAAACTATGGCTACACCTTC. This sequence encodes CASSLVGGNYGYTF.

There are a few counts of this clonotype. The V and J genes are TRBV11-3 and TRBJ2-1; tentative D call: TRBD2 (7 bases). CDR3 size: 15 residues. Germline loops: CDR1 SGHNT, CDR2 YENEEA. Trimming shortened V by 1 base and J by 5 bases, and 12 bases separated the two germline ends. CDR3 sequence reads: CASSLGGRENNEQFF. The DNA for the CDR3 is TGTGCCAGCAGCTTAGGGGGGCGGGAGAACAATGAGCAGTTCTTC.

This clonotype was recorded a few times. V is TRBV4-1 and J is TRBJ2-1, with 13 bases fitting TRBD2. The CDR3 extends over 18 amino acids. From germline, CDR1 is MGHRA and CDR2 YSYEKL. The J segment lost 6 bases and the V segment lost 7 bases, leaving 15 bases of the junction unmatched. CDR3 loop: CASKVTSGGLSSSNEQFF. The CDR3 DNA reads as TGCGCCAGCAAGGTGACTAGCGGGGGGCTATCGTCATCCAATGAGCAGTTCTTC.

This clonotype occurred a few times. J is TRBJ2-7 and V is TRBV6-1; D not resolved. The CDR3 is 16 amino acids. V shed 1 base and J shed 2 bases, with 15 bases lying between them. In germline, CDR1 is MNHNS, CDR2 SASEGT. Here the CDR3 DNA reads TGTGCCAGCAGTGAAGGGCCGGCGGTGCTTACCTACGAGCAGTACTTC. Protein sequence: CASSEGPAVLTYEQYF.

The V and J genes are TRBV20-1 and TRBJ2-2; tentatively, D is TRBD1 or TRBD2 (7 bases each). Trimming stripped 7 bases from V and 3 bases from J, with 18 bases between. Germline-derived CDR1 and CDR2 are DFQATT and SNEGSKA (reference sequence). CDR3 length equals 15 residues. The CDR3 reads CSVHLTGRDTGELFF. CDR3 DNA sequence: TGCAGTGTCCACCTGACAGGGAGGGACACCGGGGAGCTGTTTTTT.

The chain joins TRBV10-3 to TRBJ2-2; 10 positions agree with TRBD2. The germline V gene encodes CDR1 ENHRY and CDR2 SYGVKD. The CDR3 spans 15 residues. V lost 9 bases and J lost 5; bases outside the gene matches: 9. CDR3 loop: CAMTGGLAETGELFF. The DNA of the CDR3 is TGTGCCATGACGGGCGGACTAGCGGAAACCGGGGAGCTGTTTTTT.

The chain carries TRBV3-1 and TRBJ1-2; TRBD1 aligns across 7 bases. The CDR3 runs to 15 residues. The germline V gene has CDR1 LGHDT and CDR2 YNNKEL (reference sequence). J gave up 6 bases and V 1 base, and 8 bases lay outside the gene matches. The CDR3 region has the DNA TGTGCCAGCAGCCAAGGTACAGGGGAATCCCATGGCTACACCTTC. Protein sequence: CASSQGTGESHGYTF.

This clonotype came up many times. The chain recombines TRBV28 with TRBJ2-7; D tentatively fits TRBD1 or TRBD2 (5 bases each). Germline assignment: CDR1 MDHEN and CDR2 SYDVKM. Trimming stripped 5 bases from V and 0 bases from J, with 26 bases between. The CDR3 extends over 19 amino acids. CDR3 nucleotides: TGTGCCAGCAGTCCGGTATATGATAGATTGGGGGAGACCTCCTACGAGCAGTACTTC. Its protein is CASSPVYDRLGETSYEQYF.

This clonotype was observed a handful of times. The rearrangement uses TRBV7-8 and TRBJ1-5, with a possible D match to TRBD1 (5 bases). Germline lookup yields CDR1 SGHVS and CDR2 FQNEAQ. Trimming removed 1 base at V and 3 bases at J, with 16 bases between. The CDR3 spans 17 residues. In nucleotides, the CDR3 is TGTGCCAGCAGCTTAGTCGGCCCGACAGTCCCCAATCAGCCCCAGCATTTT. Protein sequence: CASSLVGPTVPNQPQHF.

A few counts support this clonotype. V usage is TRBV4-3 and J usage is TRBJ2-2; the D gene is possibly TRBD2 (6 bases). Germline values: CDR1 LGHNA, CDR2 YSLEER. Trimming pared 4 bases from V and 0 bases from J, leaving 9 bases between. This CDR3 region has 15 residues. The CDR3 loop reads CASSPGEANTGELFF. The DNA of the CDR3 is TGCGCCAGCAGCCCCGGGGAGGCGAACACCGGGGAGCTGTTTTTT.

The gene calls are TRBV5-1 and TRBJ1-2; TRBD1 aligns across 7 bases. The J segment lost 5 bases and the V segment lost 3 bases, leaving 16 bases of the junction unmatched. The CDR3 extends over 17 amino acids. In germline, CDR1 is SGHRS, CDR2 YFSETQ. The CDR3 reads CASSSTTSRRDSYGYTF. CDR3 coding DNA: TGCGCCAGCAGCTCCACTACTTCGCGCCGGGACAGTTATGGCTACACCTTC.

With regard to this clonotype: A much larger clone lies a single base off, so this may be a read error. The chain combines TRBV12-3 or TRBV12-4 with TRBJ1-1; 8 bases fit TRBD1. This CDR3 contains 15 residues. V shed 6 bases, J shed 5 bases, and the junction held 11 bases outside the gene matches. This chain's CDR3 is CASSRAGTGGTEAFF. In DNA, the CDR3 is TGTGCCAGCAGCAGAGCGGGGACAGGAGGGACTGAAGCTTTCTTT.

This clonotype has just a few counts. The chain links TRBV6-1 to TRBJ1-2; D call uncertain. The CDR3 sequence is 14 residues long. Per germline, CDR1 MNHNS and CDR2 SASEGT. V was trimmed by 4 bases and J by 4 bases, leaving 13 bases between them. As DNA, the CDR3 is TGTGCCAGCAGTGTTGGGGATGAGGGCTATGGCTACACCTTC. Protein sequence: CASSVGDEGYGYTF.

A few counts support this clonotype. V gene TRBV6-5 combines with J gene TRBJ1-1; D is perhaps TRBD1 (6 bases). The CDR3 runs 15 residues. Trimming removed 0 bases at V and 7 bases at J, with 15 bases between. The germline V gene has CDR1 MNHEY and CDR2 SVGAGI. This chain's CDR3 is CASSYSTPRGHEAFF. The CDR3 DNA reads TGTGCCAGCAGTTACTCGACACCACGGGGACATGAAGCTTTCTTT.

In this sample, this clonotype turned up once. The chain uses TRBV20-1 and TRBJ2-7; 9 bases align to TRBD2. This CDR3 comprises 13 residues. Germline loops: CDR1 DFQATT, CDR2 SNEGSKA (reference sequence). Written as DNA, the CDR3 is TGCAGCACATGGACTAGCGACAGCTACGAGCAGTACTTC. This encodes CSTWTSDSYEQYF.

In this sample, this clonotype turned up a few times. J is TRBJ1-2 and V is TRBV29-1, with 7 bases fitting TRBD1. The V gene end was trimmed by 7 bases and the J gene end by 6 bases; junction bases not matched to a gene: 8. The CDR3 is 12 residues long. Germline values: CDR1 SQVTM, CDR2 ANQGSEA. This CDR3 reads CSADLQGHGYTF. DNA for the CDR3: TGCAGCGCAGATCTACAGGGGCATGGCTACACCTTC.

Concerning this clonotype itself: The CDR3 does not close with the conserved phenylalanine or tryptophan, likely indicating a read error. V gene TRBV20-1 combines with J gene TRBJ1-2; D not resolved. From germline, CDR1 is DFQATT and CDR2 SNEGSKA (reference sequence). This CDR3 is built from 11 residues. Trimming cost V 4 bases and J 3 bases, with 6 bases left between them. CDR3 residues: CSAMVDYGYTS. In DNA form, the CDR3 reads TGCAGTGCTATGGTTGACTATGGCTACACCTCC.

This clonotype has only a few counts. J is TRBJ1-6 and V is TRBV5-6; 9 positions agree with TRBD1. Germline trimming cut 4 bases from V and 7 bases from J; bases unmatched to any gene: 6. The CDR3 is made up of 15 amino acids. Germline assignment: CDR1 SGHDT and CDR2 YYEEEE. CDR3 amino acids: CASSERTGENSPLHF. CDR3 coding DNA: TGTGCCAGCAGCGAACGGACAGGGGAGAATTCACCCCTCCACTTT.

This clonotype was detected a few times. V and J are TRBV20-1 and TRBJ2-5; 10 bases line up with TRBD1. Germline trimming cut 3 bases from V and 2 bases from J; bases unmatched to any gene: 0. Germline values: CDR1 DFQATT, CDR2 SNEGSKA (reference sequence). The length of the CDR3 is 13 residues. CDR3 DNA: TGCAGTGCTAGGGACAGGGGGCAAGAGACCCAGTACTTC. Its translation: CSARDRGQETQYF.

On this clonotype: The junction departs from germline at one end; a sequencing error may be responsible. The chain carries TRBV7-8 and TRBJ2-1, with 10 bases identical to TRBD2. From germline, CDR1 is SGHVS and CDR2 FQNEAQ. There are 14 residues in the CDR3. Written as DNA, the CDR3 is TGTGCCAGCAGCTTAGGCCTAGCGGGAGATGAGCTGTTCTTC. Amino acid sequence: CASSLGLAGDELFF.

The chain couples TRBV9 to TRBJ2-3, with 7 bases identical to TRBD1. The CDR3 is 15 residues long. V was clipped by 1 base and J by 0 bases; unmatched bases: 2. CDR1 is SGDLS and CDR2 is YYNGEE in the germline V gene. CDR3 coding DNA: TGTGCCAGCAGCGTAACAGGGGATAGCACAGATACGCAGTATTTT. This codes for CASSVTGDSTDTQYF.

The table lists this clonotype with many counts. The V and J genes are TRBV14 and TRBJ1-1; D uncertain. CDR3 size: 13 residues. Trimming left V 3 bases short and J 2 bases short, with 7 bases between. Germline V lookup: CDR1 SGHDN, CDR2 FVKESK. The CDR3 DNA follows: TGTGCCAGCAGCCACGACCTAAACACTGAAGCTTTCTTT. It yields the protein CASSHDLNTEAFF.

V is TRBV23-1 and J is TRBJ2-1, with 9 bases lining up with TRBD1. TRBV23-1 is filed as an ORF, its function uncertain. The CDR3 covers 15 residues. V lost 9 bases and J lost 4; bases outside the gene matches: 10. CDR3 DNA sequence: TGCGCCAGGCCAGATGGGACAGGGCTTTACAATGAGCAGTTCTTC. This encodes CARPDGTGLYNEQFF.

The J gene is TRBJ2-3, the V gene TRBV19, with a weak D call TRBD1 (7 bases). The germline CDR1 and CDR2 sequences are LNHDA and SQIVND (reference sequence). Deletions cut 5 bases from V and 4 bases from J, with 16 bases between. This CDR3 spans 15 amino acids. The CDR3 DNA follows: TGTGCCAGTAGTGCGGACTGGAGGGGGCCAGATACGCAGTATTTT. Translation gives CASSADWRGPDTQYF.